Presented here are 3 T cell receptor beta chains from one specimen sequenced in a study of Tregs in tolerant kidney transplant recipients. The assay was immunoSEQ multiplex PCR, and TCRdb's table has in-frame clones only and misses some. The sample consists of about 240,000 clones, 80% to 85% of them appearing once. Source material: CD4+ T cells from blood. All receptors derive from a human donor in good health.

This chain joins TRBV7-9 and TRBJ2-1; D ambiguous. Trimming took off 1 base at V and 1 base at J, with 2 bases between the two ends. The germline V gene has CDR1 SEHNR and CDR2 FQNEAQ (reference sequence). The CDR3 is 13 residues long. CDR3 residues: CASSLGSYNEQFF. CDR3 nucleotides: TGTGCCAGCAGCTTAGGTTCCTACAATGAGCAGTTCTTC.

This chain links TRBV29-1 with TRBJ1-3, with D unresolved. Germline V CDR1 and CDR2: SQVTM, ANQGSEA. With 3 bases removed from V and 4 bases from J, the gap between germline ends came to 13 bases. This CDR3 contains 14 residues. The DNA for the CDR3 is TGCAGCGTTGAGGTTGGAGGGTTCGGAAACACCATATATTTT. Protein product: CSVEVGGFGNTIYF.

The V gene is TRBV2, the J gene TRBJ2-7; the match to TRBD1 covers 9 bases. Trimming at V came to 6 bases and at J to 4 bases, leaving 10 bases not matched to a gene. The V gene's germline CDR1 is SNHLY and CDR2 FYNNEI. This CDR3 comprises 15 residues. The CDR3 region has the DNA TGTGCCAGCAGCGCCACGGGACAGGGTCGGTACGAGCAGTACTTC. This gives the protein CASSATGQGRYEQYF.